This TCR beta chain was recorded in a study of CD8+ T cells in alopecia areata. This CDR3 region has 11 residues. The V and J ends lost 5 bases and 2 bases respectively, with 1 base between them. Looked up from germline, CDR1 is MDHEN and CDR2 is SYDVKM. This clone was found a few times. Different DNA sequences within this sample yield the same CDR3. RNA was isolated and reverse transcribed to cDNA, the sequencing template. Some clones are missing from TCRdb's copy, which holds only in-frame ones; the method was immunoSEQ multiplex PCR. The sample consists of more than 95,000 clones, less than 50% of them appearing once.

Sample: NKG2D-low CD8+ T cells sorted from blood. This chain joins TRBV28 and TRBJ2-1; D unclear. This TCR came from a human donor with alopecia areata. This chain's CDR3 is CASSTYNEQFF. The CDR3 DNA reads as TGTGCCAGCAGTACCTACAATGAGCAGTTCTTC.